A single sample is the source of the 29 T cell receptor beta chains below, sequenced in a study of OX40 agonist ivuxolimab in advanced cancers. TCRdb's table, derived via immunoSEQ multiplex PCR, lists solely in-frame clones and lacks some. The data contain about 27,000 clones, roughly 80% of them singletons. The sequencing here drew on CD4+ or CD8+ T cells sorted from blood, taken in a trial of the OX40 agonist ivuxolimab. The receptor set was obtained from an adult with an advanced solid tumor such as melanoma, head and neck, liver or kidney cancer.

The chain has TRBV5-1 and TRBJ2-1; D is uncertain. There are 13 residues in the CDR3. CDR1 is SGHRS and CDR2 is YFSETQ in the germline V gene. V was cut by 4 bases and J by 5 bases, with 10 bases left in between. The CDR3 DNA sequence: TGCGCCAGCAGCCCCGGACCGAACAATGAGCAGTTCTTC. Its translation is CASSPGPNNEQFF.

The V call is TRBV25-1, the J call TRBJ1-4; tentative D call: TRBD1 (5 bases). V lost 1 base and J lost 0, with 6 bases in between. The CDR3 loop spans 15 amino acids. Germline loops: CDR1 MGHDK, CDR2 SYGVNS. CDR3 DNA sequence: TGTGCCAGCAGTGAATGGGGGGCAACTAATGAAAAACTGTTTTTT. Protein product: CASSEWGATNEKLFF.

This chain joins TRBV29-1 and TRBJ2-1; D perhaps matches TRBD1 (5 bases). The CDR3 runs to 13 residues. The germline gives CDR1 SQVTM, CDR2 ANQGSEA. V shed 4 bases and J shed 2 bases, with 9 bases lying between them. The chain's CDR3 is CSVGRDTYNEQFF. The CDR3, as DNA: TGCAGCGTTGGCAGGGATACCTACAATGAGCAGTTCTTC.

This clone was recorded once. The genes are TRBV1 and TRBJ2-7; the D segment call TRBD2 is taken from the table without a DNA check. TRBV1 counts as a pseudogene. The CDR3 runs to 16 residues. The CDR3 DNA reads TGCACCAGCAGCCCTCTGAGGGCCCCGAGGGCCTACGAGCAGTACTTC. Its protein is CTSSPLRAPRAYEQYF.

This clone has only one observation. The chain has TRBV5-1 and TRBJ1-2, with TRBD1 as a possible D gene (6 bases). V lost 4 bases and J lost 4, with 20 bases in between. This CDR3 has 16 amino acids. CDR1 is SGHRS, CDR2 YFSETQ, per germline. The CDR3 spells CASSPHAEGVTYGYTF. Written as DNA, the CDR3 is TGCGCCAGCAGCCCCCACGCGGAGGGGGTTACCTATGGCTACACCTTC.

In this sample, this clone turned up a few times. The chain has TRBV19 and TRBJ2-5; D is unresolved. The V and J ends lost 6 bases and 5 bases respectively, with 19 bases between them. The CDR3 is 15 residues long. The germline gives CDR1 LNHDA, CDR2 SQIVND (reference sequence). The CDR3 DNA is TGTGCCAGTAGACCAAGGGAAGGGTTTCTGGAGACCCAGTACTTC. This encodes CASRPREGFLETQYF.

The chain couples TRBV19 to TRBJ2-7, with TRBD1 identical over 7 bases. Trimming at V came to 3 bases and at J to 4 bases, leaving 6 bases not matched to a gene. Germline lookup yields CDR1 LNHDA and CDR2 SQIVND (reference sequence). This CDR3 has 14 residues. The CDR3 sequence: CASSMGQTFYEQYF. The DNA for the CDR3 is TGTGCCAGTAGTATGGGACAGACGTTTTACGAGCAGTACTTC.

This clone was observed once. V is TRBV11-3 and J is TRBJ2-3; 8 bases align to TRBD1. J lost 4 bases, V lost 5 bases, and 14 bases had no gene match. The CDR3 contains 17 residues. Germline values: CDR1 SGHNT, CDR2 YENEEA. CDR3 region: CASSTRTGIGQADTQYF. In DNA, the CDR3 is TGTGCCAGCAGCACGCGGACAGGGATTGGTCAAGCAGATACGCAGTATTTT.

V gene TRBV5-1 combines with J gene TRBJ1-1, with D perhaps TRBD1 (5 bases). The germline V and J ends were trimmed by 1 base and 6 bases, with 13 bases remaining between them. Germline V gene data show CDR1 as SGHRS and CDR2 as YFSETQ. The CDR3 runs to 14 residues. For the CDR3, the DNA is TGCGCCAGCAGCTTGCGAAGGGGAGGGGCTGAAGCTTTCTTT. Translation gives CASSLRRGGAEAFF.

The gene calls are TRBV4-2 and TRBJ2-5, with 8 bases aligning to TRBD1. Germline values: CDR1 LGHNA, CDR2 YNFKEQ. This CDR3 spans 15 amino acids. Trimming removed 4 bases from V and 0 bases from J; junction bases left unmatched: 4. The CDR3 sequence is CASSPRQGNQETQYF. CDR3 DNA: TGTGCCAGCAGCCCCAGACAGGGGAACCAAGAGACCCAGTACTTC.

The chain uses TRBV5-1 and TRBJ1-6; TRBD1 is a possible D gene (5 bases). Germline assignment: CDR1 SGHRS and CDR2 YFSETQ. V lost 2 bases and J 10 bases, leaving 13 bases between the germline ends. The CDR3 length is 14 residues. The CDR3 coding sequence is TGCGCCAGCAGCTTAAGCCCAGGACAATCACCCCTCCACTTT. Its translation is CASSLSPGQSPLHF.

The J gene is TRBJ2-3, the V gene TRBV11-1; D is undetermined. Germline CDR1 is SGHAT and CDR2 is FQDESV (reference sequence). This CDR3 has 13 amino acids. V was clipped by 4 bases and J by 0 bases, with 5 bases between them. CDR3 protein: CASSYESTDTQYF. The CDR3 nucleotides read TGTGCCAGCAGCTACGAAAGCACAGATACGCAGTATTTT.

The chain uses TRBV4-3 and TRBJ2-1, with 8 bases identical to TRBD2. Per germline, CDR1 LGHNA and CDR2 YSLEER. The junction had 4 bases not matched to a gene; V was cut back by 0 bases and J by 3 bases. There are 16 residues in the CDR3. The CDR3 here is CASSQDNRGGYNEQFF. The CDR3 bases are TGCGCCAGCAGCCAAGATAACCGGGGGGGCTACAATGAGCAGTTCTTC.

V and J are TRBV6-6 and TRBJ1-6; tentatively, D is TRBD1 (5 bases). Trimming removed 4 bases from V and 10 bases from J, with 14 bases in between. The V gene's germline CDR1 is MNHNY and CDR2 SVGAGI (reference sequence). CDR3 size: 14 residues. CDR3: CASSSSRRDSPLHF. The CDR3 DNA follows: TGTGCCAGCAGTTCATCCCGGCGGGACTCACCCCTCCACTTT.

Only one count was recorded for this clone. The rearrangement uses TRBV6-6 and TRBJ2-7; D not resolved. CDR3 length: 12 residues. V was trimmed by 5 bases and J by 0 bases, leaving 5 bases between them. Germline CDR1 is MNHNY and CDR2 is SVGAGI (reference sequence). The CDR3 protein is CASSQNSYEQYF. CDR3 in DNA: TGTGCCAGCAGTCAGAACTCCTACGAGCAGTACTTC.

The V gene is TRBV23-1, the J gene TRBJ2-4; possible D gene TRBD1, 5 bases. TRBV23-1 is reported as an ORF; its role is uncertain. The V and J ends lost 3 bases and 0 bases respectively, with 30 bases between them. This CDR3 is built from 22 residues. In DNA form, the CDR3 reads TGCGCCAGCAGTCAGATGGACAACTACCCCGGTCGACAAGTCCTAGCCAAAAACATTCAGTACTTC. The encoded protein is CASSQMDNYPGRQVLAKNIQYF.

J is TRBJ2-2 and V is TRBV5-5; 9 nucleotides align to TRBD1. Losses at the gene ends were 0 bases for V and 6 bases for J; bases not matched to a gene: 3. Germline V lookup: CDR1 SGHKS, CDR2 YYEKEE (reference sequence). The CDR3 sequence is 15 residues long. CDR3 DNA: TGTGCCAGCAGCTTGGGGGACAGGGACGCCGGGGAGCTGTTTTTT. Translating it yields CASSLGDRDAGELFF.

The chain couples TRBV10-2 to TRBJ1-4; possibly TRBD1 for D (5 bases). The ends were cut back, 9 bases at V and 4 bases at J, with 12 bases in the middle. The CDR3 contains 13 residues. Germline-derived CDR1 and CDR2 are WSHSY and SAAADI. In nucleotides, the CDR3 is TGCGCCAGAAACGAAGGGGATAATGAAAAACTGTTTTTT. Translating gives CARNEGDNEKLFF.

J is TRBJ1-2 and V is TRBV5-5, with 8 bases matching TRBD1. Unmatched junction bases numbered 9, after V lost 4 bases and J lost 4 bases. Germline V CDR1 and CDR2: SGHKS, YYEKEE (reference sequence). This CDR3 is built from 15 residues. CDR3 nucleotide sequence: TGTGCCAGCAGCGCCGGTGACAGGGGCGGCTATGGCTACACCTTC. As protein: CASSAGDRGGYGYTF.

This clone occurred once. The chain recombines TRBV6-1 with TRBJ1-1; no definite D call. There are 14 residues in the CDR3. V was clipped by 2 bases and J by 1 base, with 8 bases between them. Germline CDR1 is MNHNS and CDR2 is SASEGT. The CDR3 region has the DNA TGTGCCAGCAGTGAATCGCCAGGGAACACTGAAGCTTTCTTT. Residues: CASSESPGNTEAFF.

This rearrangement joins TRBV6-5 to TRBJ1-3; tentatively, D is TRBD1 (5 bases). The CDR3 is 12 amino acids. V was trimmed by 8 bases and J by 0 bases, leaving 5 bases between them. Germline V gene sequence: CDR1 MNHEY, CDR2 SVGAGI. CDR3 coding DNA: TGTGCCAGCGGGGCCTCTGGAAACACCATATATTTT. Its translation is CASGASGNTIYF.

CDR3 amino acids: CASSYSMGSITEAFF. CDR3 nucleotide sequence: TGTGCCAGCAGTTATTCTATGGGCTCTATTACTGAAGCTTTCTTT. The chain links TRBV6-5 to TRBJ1-1; D unresolved. The CDR3 sequence is 15 residues long. Between the trimmed V and J ends, which lost 3 bases and 5 bases, there was a span of 16 bases. The germline gives CDR1 MNHEY, CDR2 SVGAGI.

The CDR3 sequence is CASSLEAGGPEQYF. In DNA, the CDR3 is TGTGCCAGCAGTTTAGAGGCGGGGGGGCCGGAGCAGTACTTC. This rearrangement joins TRBV27 to TRBJ2-7; 9 nucleotides match TRBD2. Germline V gene sequence: CDR1 MNHEY, CDR2 SMNVEV (reference sequence). This CDR3 region has 14 residues. Trimming cost V 2 bases and J 7 bases; bases outside gene matches: 6.

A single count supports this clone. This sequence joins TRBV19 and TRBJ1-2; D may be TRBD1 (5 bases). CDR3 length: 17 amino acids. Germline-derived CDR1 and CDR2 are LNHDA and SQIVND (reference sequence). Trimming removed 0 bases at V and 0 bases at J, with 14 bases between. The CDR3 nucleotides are TGTGCCAGTAGTATAGATCTTGGGGCAGGAGCTAACTATGGCTACACCTTC. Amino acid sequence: CASSIDLGAGANYGYTF.

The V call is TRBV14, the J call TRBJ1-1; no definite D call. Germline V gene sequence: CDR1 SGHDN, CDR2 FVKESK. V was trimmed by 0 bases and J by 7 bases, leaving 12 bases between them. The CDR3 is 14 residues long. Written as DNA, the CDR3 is TGTGCCAGCAGCCAAGATTGGCGGGCAATTGAAGCTTTCTTT. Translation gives CASSQDWRAIEAFF.

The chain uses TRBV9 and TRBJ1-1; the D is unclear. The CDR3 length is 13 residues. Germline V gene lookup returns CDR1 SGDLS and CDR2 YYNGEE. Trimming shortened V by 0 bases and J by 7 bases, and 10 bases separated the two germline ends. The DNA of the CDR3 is TGTGCCAGCAGCGTAGAAGGTCGAGGTGAAGCTTTCTTT. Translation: CASSVEGRGEAFF. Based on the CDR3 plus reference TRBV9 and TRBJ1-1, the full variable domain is DSGVTQTPKHLITATGQRVTLRCSPRSGDLSVYWYQQSLDQGLQFLIQYYNGEERAKGNILERFSAQQFPDLHSELNLSSLELGDSALYFCASSVEGRGEAFFGQGTRLTVV.

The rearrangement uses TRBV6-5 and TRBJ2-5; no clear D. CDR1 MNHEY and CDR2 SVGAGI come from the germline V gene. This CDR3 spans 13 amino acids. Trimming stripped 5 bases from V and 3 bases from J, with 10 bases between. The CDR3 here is CASSLDGEETQYF. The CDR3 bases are TGTGCCAGCAGTCTCGACGGAGAAGAGACCCAGTACTTC.

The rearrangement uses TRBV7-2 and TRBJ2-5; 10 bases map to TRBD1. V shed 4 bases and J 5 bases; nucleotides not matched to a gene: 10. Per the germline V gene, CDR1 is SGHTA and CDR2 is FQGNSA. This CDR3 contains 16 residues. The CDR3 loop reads CASSSQTGQGWETQYF. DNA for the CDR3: TGTGCCAGCAGCTCACAGACGGGACAGGGGTGGGAGACCCAGTACTTC.

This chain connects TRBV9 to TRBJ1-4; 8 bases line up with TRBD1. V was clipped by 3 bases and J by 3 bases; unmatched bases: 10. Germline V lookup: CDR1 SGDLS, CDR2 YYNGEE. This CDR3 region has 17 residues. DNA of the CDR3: TGTGCCAGCAGCGCGTCACTACTACAGGGGGCTAATGAAAAACTGTTTTTT. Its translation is CASSASLLQGANEKLFF. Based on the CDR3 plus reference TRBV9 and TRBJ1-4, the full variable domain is DSGVTQTPKHLITATGQRVTLRCSPRSGDLSVYWYQQSLDQGLQFLIQYYNGEERAKGNILERFSAQQFPDLHSELNLSSLELGDSALYFCASSASLLQGANEKLFFGSGTQLSVL.